This TCR beta chain originates from a study of T cells after yellow fever vaccination. Using its own MiXCR run on the 5' RACE reads, TCRdb lists one record per CDR3 protein. The table lists 300,000 or so distinct CDR3 sequences, approximately 3.9% of them singletons. Notes on the study in general: FACS-sorted repertoires could contain abundant clonotypes contaminating from the bulk population.

This clonotype was counted only a few times. Its target is unknown. The sequencing here drew on PBMCs, taken 5 days after the yellow fever booster vaccination. The TCR was taken from a man in his late teens or twenties who received the YFV17D yellow fever vaccine.

CDR3 sequence reads: CASSPWTSGGAGDTQYF. In DNA form, the CDR3 reads TGTGCCAGCAGCCCCTGGACTAGCGGGGGGGCGGGAGATACGCAGTATTTT. The V gene is TRBV7-2, the J gene TRBJ2-3; 15 nucleotides align to TRBD2. There are 17 residues in the CDR3. Germline loops: CDR1 SGHTA, CDR2 FQGNSA. The J segment lost 5 bases and the V segment lost 5 bases, leaving 8 bases of the junction unmatched.